This T cell receptor (beta chain) was profiled in a study of T cells after somatic rescue of genetic block. The table came from immunoSEQ multiplex PCR; TCRdb's copy has only in-frame clones and leaves some out. Here the sample spans roughly 65,000 clones, around 90% being singletons. The ends were cut back, 5 bases at V and 4 bases at J, with 20 bases in the middle. The CDR3 length is 16 residues. Germline CDR1 and CDR2: SGHAT and FQNNGV. This TCR was recovered from a man between 40 and 49 years old. This chain links TRBV11-2 with TRBJ1-1; a weak D match, TRBD1 (6 bases). Sequencing input: peripheral blood mononuclear cells (PBMCs). The CDR3 sequence: CASSQAGQKLLTEAFF. The CDR3 nucleotides are TGTGCCAGCAGCCAAGCAGGACAGAAGCTTCTCACTGAAGCTTTCTTT.